The sequence of this T cell receptor beta chain was determined in a study of human T cells and chemical hapten exposure (dated by TCRdb to 2020 to 2023). The study in broad terms: For sensitization, 2% DPC in acetone was applied to a roughly 2 cm by roughly 2 cm area of upper inner arm skin. Throughout the study period of roughly five months, patients also received therapeutic DPC doses to the scalp every week. Patch testing was done on the upper back using Finn chambers containing 0.01% DPC, and results were scored after 6 days according to International Contact Dermatitis Research Group standards. Most of the patients in the cohort were female, and the cohort covered alopecia areata with under or over 50% scalp involvement, alopecia totalis and alopecia universalis. Libraries were pooled for sequencing, and variation in per-sample TCR yields was attributed mainly to small differences in library volumes within the pool. The study tracked peripheral blood TCR repertoire changes in vivo during primary and secondary sensitization to the hapten diphenylcyclopropenone (DPC) in alopecia patients. Blood samples were taken from patients before sensitization (week 0) and then at 2, 6 and about 24 weeks after DPC sensitization. Blood for TCR sequencing was provided by twenty-nine alopecia patients at one to four time points (pre-sensitization, 2, 6 and 24 weeks).

Broad study findings and their caveats: Because all patients had alopecia, a presumed autoimmune disease, the immune response of the patients might differ from that of healthy individuals. Repeated subsampling changed both the strength of the expansion versus patch-test correlation and the threshold at which that correlation became significant. A positive correlation was found between the number of PT1 expanded TCRs and patch test score, with significance reached at thresholds 8, 16 and 32 but not 4. Significantly more large CDR3 similarity clusters were formed by expanded TCRs than by pre-sensitization or healthy control sets, consistent with antigen-driven responses. DPC sensitization did not change how many TCRs were above 1 in 1000 frequency, and no evidence was found of alterations in global repertoire structure.

The library was made by RACE. Instrument used: NextSeq 500. Library preparation attached unique molecular identifiers to individual cDNA molecules for quantitative, reproducible TCR counting. Both TCR alpha and TCR beta chains were sequenced from each blood RNA sample. The paper's data handling went like this. A median of around 96,000 TCRs per sample was observed, with a range of roughly 20,000 to 700,000. V, J and CDR3 annotation of the TCR reads was carried out using the Decombinator software suite. To make PS versus PT1 abundance plots, every sample was subsampled to the same number of TCRs (28,000). TCRs were defined as expanded if absent before sensitization and observed at least eight times at the 2-week time point. The public sequencing data were trimmed at Q25 with fastp and processed into clonotypes with MiXCR by TCRdb, which kept only in-frame beta chains. Rows are unified per CDR3 protein, each entry keeping the most common DNA and genes. None of the V and J calls come from the authors' own analysis; TCRdb made them. Counted in this sample were 45,000 to 70,000 distinct CDR3 sequences; 9.3% of them appeared once. Clones ranked in the top ten supply 13% of the sample.

This clonotype was seen many times. Its antigen target is currently unknown. Base qualities are not at hand, and no much larger clone is one base apart. The meaning of the sample's time point label: patch test 1, 2 weeks after DPC sensitization. The treatment or condition label of this sample denotes: therapeutic diphenylcyclopropenone sensitization with weekly scalp DPC. Blood at each patch-test visit was drawn before the patch test was applied. To be eligible, patients had to be aged 18 to 70, diagnosed with alopecia and judged suitable for DPC therapy, while pregnant patients were excluded. Total RNA was extracted from unfractionated whole blood that had been collected in Tempus Blood RNA tubes. CDR1 and CDR2, per the germline V gene (reference sequence), are SGHNT and YYREEE. The CDR3 numbers 15 residues from cysteine through phenylalanine. Only CDR3 DNA remains: 45 bases, in frame from the first base. V loses 2 bases, J loses 7 bases, and the germline ends lie 17 bases apart.

This clonotype was sampled from a woman aged 40 to 50 with alopecia areata. Some clones in this sample may be carry-over from other donors' samples. The sample here was whole blood, taken in connection with sensitization to the hapten diphenylcyclopropenone (DPC). The chain was built from TRBV5-4 and TRBJ2-3, with the D call tentatively TRBD1 or TRBD2, each fitting 5 bases. The CDR3 reads as follows: CASSFYGARLNTQYF. DNA sequence: TGTGCCAGCAGCTTTTACGGGGCCCGTCTTAATACGCAGTATTTT.